The clone carrying this T cell receptor (beta chain) came up once. Its matching antigen is unknown. Several immunoSEQ 96-well plates shared each subset's DNA, each plate a replicate. Profiling relied on immunoSEQ multiplex PCR, and the TCRdb table lists in-frame clones only, not all of them. This table holds some 2.1 million clones, 90% to 95% found once. The CDR3 is made up of 19 amino acids. Germline CDR1 is MNHNS and CDR2 is SASEGT. V was shortened by 2 bases and J by 1 base, with 21 bases between the two germline ends. The sample belongs to a study of shared clonotypes between healthy human individuals. Whole-study results and caveats: Rarefaction showed that sequencing of sorted subsets was incomplete (despite large depth).

The sequenced material came from naive CD4+ T cells sorted from blood. Noted subset: CD45RA+ positively selected. V gene TRBV6-1 combines with J gene TRBJ2-4; D is perhaps TRBD2 (7 bases). The TCR was taken from a man between 18 and 29 years old in good health. CDR3 protein: CASSEPQNWGGLAKNIQYF. Written as DNA, the CDR3 is TGTGCCAGCAGTGAACCTCAGAATTGGGGGGGGCTTGCCAAAAACATTCAGTACTTC.